These 32 T cell receptor beta chains share one sample of origin, sequenced in a study of regulatory T cells in long-lasting Graves disease. Time point meaning: newly diagnosed GD, antithyroid drugs for less than 3 months. Construction of the TCR library relied on RNA isolated from PBMCs. TCR beta libraries were built with iRepertoire HTBI primers and Arm-PCR of CDR3 regions. TCRdb reprocessed the multiplex PCR reads with MiXCR, giving one entry per CDR3 protein. Seen here are roughly 520,000 distinct CDR3 sequences, around 13% observed once, and the top ten hold roughly 8.2%. The sample was also reused in another study, on T cells in Graves' hyperthyroidism and ophthalmopathy.

The input for sequencing was peripheral blood mononuclear cells (PBMCs), taken at new diagnosis, from a patient treated with antithyroid drugs. The source of these receptors is a woman under 40 with Graves disease.

Ten or more counts support this clonotype. The V gene is TRBV19, the J gene TRBJ1-1, with 7 bases lining up with TRBD1. CDR3 length equals 14 residues. Germline V gives CDR1 LNHDA, CDR2 SQIVND (reference sequence). With V trimmed by 9 bases and J by 1 base, 8 bases remained unmatched. DNA for the CDR3: TGTGCCAGCAGTCTCAGGACAGGGAACACTGAAGCTTTCTTT. Its protein product is CASSLRTGNTEAFF.

V gene TRBV9 combines with J gene TRBJ1-4; TRBD1 agrees at 8 bases. The junction had 3 bases not matched to a gene; V was cut back by 2 bases and J by 3 bases. The CDR3 spans 15 residues. The V gene's germline CDR1 is SGDLS and CDR2 YYNGEE. The CDR3 DNA sequence: TGTGCCAGCAGCGTCAGGGGGCCCCCTAATGAAAAACTGTTTTTT. Amino acids: CASSVRGPPNEKLFF.

This clonotype was picked up many times. This chain uses TRBV7-9 with TRBJ2-7, with no clear D. The V end lost 5 bases, the J end lost 3 bases, and 17 bases lay between the germline ends. Germline V gene data show CDR1 as SEHNR and CDR2 as FQNEAQ (reference sequence). The CDR3 has 15 amino acids. In nucleotides, the CDR3 is TGTGCCAGCAGCCCCCCCCCGGGCGGAATCTACGAGCAGTACTTC. Translated, it gives CASSPPPGGIYEQYF.

This clonotype was recorded many times. The J gene is TRBJ2-1, the V gene TRBV20-1; no clear D gene. This CDR3 contains 13 residues. Trimming left V 0 bases short and J 4 bases short, with 7 bases between. CDR1 is DFQATT and CDR2 is SNEGSKA in the germline V gene (reference sequence). The CDR3 spells CSARDPQYNEQFF. CDR3 coding DNA: TGCAGTGCTAGAGATCCCCAATACAATGAGCAGTTCTTC.

V is TRBV5-1 and J is TRBJ2-1; 9 nucleotides match TRBD2. The CDR3 length is 17 residues. Unmatched junction bases numbered 11, after V lost 0 bases and J lost 7 bases. Germline lookup yields CDR1 SGHRS and CDR2 YFSETQ. For the CDR3, the DNA is TGCGCCAGCAGCTTGGGGCTAGCGGGGACTCCTCGGAATGAGCAGTTCTTC. This sequence encodes CASSLGLAGTPRNEQFF.

The chain joins TRBV11-3 to TRBJ2-7; D may be TRBD1 (6 bases). The V end was cut by 6 bases, the J end by 5 bases, with 17 bases between. CDR1 is SGHNT, CDR2 YENEEA, per germline. The CDR3 contains 14 residues. Here the CDR3 DNA reads TGTGCCAGCAGTCGACAGGACCATCTTCACGAGCAGTACTTC. It translates to CASSRQDHLHEQYF. The complete variable domain, with remaining parts taken from reference TRBV11-3 and TRBJ2-7, reads EAGVVQSPRYKIIEKKQPVAFWCNPISGHNTLYWYLQNLGQGPELLIRYENEEAVDDSQLPKDRFSAERLKGVDSTLKIQPAELGDSAVYLCASSRQDHLHEQYFGPGTRLTVT.

This clonotype came up a few times. V usage is TRBV19 and J usage is TRBJ2-1; 7 bases align to TRBD1. Unmatched junction bases numbered 7, after V lost 6 bases and J lost 5 bases. The CDR3 is 14 amino acids. Germline CDR1 reads LNHDA; CDR2 reads SQIVND (reference sequence). Here the CDR3 reads CASSSHGTDNEQFF. The CDR3 coding sequence is TGTGCCAGTAGCTCACACGGGACAGACAATGAGCAGTTCTTC.

Notes on this clonotype: Just one base apart from a much larger clone, this may be a read error. This chain uses TRBV7-2 with TRBJ1-3; D might be TRBD1 (6 bases). V lost 2 bases and J 4 bases, leaving 9 bases between the germline ends. Germline-derived CDR1 and CDR2 are SGHTA and FQGNSA. The CDR3 totals 14 residues. The CDR3 bases are TGTGCCAGCAGCTTACCGGGGACAGGAAACACCATATATTTT. This translates into CASSLPGTGNTIYF. The whole variable domain, filled in from reference TRBV7-2 and TRBJ1-3, reads GAGVSQSPSNKVTEKGKDVELRCDPISGHTALYWYRQSLGQGLEFLIYFQGNSAPDKSGLPSDRFSAERTGGSVSTLTIQRTQQEDSAVYLCASSLPGTGNTIYFGEGSWLTVV.

This clonotype was recorded many times. CDR3 in DNA: TGTGCCAGTAGTATTCACCCGTCGTTGGGGGGAGTCTATGGCTACACCTTC. Its translation is CASSIHPSLGGVYGYTF. This chain connects TRBV19 to TRBJ1-2; D perhaps matches TRBD1 (5 bases). Trimming left V 3 bases short and J 4 bases short, with 21 bases between. CDR1 LNHDA and CDR2 SQIVND come from the germline V gene (reference sequence). The CDR3 extends over 17 amino acids.

The J gene is TRBJ2-5, the V gene TRBV11-2; 8 bases are a match to TRBD1. This CDR3 spans 15 amino acids. Trimming removed 2 bases from V and 5 bases from J; junction bases left unmatched: 7. Germline loops: CDR1 SGHAT, CDR2 FQNNGV. This chain's CDR3 is CASSLSTGVGETQYF. In DNA form, the CDR3 reads TGTGCCAGCAGCTTATCGACAGGGGTAGGGGAGACCCAGTACTTC.

This clonotype has at least ten counts. DNA of the CDR3: TGTGCCAGCAGTTACCGGGAGCGGGGGACCCAGTACTTC. Translating it yields CASSYRERGTQYF. The chain employs TRBV6-2 or TRBV6-3 and TRBJ2-5; 7 nucleotides match TRBD2. Germline-derived CDR1 and CDR2 are MNHEY and SVGEGT. The CDR3 is 13 residues long. The V gene end was trimmed by 2 bases and the J gene end by 7 bases; junction bases not matched to a gene: 4.

This clonotype was observed a few times. The chain is built from TRBV7-2 and TRBJ2-7, with TRBD2 as a possible D gene (6 bases). Trimming removed 5 bases from V and 5 bases from J, with 19 bases in between. CDR3 length: 15 amino acids. Germline CDR1 SGHTA, CDR2 FQGNSA. The CDR3 coding sequence is TGTGCCAGCAGCCGGATAGCGGTTCTGCGGGACGAGCAGTACTTC. It encodes CASSRIAVLRDEQYF.

The chain couples TRBV27 to TRBJ1-4; 7 bases map to TRBD1. This CDR3 comprises 16 residues. J lost 7 bases, V lost 0 bases, and 8 bases had no gene match. The germline CDR1 and CDR2 sequences are MNHEY and SMNVEV (reference sequence). CDR3 sequence reads: CASSLSGGAGGEKLFF. The DNA for the CDR3 is TGTGCCAGCAGTTTATCAGGGGGCGCAGGGGGTGAAAAACTGTTTTTT.

This clonotype was picked up many times. CDR3 protein: CASGLADYNEQFF. DNA for the CDR3: TGTGCCAGCGGACTAGCGGATTACAATGAGCAGTTCTTC. V and J are TRBV27 and TRBJ2-1, with 10 positions matching TRBD2. Looked up from germline, CDR1 is MNHEY and CDR2 is SMNVEV (reference sequence). The junction had 2 bases not matched to a gene; V was cut back by 8 bases and J by 4 bases. The CDR3 has 13 residues.

At least ten counts were recorded for this clonotype. This chain uses TRBV2 with TRBJ2-2; no definite D call. Trimming took off 8 bases at V and 0 bases at J, with 13 bases between the two ends. The CDR3 runs 15 residues. CDR1 and CDR2 (germline): SNHLY, FYNNEI. CDR3 amino acids: CASAKAAANTGELFF. The CDR3 DNA reads TGTGCCAGCGCTAAGGCGGCCGCGAACACCGGGGAGCTGTTTTTT.

This clonotype appeared many times. The chain is built from TRBV9 and TRBJ2-2; D possibly uses TRBD1 or TRBD2 (5 bases each). V was cut by 2 bases and J by 4 bases, with 15 bases left in between. Germline V lookup: CDR1 SGDLS, CDR2 YYNGEE. This CDR3 region has 16 residues. The CDR3 sequence is CASSVKSVGATGELFF. In nucleotides, the CDR3 is TGTGCCAGCAGCGTTAAGAGTGTCGGGGCCACCGGGGAGCTGTTTTTT.

The rearrangement uses TRBV11-3 and TRBJ1-2; D perhaps matches TRBD1 (5 bases). V dropped 0 bases and J dropped 7 bases, with 12 bases sitting between them. The CDR3 loop spans 14 amino acids. CDR1 and CDR2 from the germline V gene are SGHNT and YENEEA. CDR3 region: CASSLEGAGPGYTF. Here the CDR3 DNA reads TGTGCCAGCAGCTTAGAAGGGGCGGGCCCTGGCTACACCTTC.

This rearrangement joins TRBV7-9 to TRBJ1-4; 8 nucleotides agree with TRBD1. Germline assignment: CDR1 SEHNR and CDR2 FQNEAQ (reference sequence). J gave up 3 bases and V 2 bases, and 5 bases lay outside the gene matches. The CDR3 loop spans 16 amino acids. In DNA, the CDR3 is TGTGCCAGCAGCTTACAGGGGGCAGTGGCTAATGAAAAACTGTTTTTT. Translated, it gives CASSLQGAVANEKLFF.

The V call is TRBV6-1, the J call TRBJ1-1, with D maybe TRBD1 (6 bases). The CDR3 covers 12 residues. Trimming stripped 6 bases from V and 11 bases from J, with 16 bases between. Germline V CDR1 and CDR2: MNHNS, SASEGT. CDR3 in amino acids: CASSPGVGRAFF. The CDR3 DNA sequence: TGTGCCAGCAGCCCAGGGGTGGGCCGGGCTTTCTTT.

This clonotype was detected many times. This chain links TRBV9 with TRBJ2-3; D unclear. The CDR3 has 12 residues. Germline V gene sequence: CDR1 SGDLS, CDR2 YYNGEE. V lost 0 bases and J lost 6, with 5 bases in between. CDR3 nucleotides: TGTGCCAGCAGCGTAGCCGGGGATACGCAGTATTTT. Residues: CASSVAGDTQYF.

This clonotype was detected only a few times. This chain uses TRBV18 with TRBJ2-7; TRBD1 agrees at 8 bases. Germline V gene sequence: CDR1 KGHSH, CDR2 LQKENI. The trim removed 6 bases at V and 3 bases at J, leaving 10 bases unmatched. This CDR3 spans 15 amino acids. This chain's CDR3 is CASSPADRAFYEQYF. The DNA for the CDR3 is TGTGCCAGCTCCCCAGCGGACAGGGCTTTCTACGAGCAGTACTTC.

This clonotype was counted ten times or more. The chain uses TRBV6-1 and TRBJ1-2; 7 bases match TRBD1. Trimming at V came to 5 bases and at J to 6 bases, leaving 15 bases not matched to a gene. Germline CDR1 and CDR2: MNHNS and SASEGT. The CDR3 contains 16 residues. CDR3 in DNA: TGTGCCAGCAGTACGCGCCGCCTCAGACAGGGCCATGGCTACACCTTC. It yields the protein CASSTRRLRQGHGYTF.

This clonotype has at least ten counts. J is TRBJ1-2 and V is TRBV7-2; 8 bases line up with TRBD1. With V trimmed by 2 bases and J by 2 bases, 4 bases remained unmatched. The CDR3 consists of 15 residues. The germline CDR1 and CDR2 sequences are SGHTA and FQGNSA. This CDR3 reads CASSLQGAANYGYTF. DNA for the CDR3: TGTGCCAGCAGCTTACAGGGGGCGGCGAACTATGGCTACACCTTC.

This clonotype was found many times. The chain uses TRBV29-1 and TRBJ2-7; TRBD1 matches at 8 bases. CDR1 is SQVTM, CDR2 ANQGSEA, per germline. The V gene end was trimmed by 5 bases and the J gene end by 4 bases; junction bases not matched to a gene: 7. The CDR3 is made up of 13 amino acids. This CDR3 is CSVRAGGYYEQYF. The CDR3 DNA reads as TGCAGCGTTCGGGCAGGGGGCTATTACGAGCAGTACTTC.

In this sample, this clonotype turned up a few times. With a far larger clone one base away, a read error is the likely cause. Here the CDR3 reads CASTYAGAGNTETQYF. The DNA for the CDR3 is TGTGCCAGCACCTACGCCGGGGCAGGGAATACGGAGACCCAGTACTTC. This sequence joins TRBV28 and TRBJ2-7; D may be TRBD1 or TRBD2 (5 bases each). Matching the DNA end better, TRBJ2-5 makes the J call doubtful. CDR1 is MDHEN, CDR2 SYDVKM, per germline. The CDR3 is 16 residues long.

This clonotype was recorded at least ten times. The genes are TRBV11-2 and TRBJ2-5; 11 nucleotides align to TRBD1. The CDR3 has 14 residues. The junction had 3 bases not matched to a gene; V was cut back by 4 bases and J by 5 bases. Germline-derived CDR1 and CDR2 are SGHAT and FQNNGV. The CDR3 reads CASSWTGGLETQYF. CDR3 DNA sequence: TGTGCCAGCAGCTGGACAGGGGGCCTCGAGACCCAGTACTTC. Full variable domain (remainder filled in from reference TRBV11-2 and TRBJ2-5): EAGVAQSPRYKIIEKRQSVAFWCNPISGHATLYWYQQILGQGPKLLIQFQNNGVVDDSQLPKDRFSAERLKGVDSTLKIQPAKLEDSAVYLCASSWTGGLETQYFGPGTRLLVL.

There are many counts of this clonotype. The chain carries TRBV3-1 and TRBJ1-4; D is undetermined. Germline V gene lookup returns CDR1 LGHDT and CDR2 YNNKEL (reference sequence). The V gene lost 1 base and the J gene lost 1 base, with 10 bases spanning the gap. The length of the CDR3 is 16 residues. CDR3 in DNA: TGTGCCAGCAGCCAAGGTCTGACGGTAACTAATGAAAAACTGTTTTTT. Its translation: CASSQGLTVTNEKLFF.

This clonotype was counted only a few times. The V gene is TRBV5-1, the J gene TRBJ1-4, with TRBD1 identical over 9 bases. The CDR3 spans 15 residues. Germline trimming cut 2 bases from V and 8 bases from J; bases unmatched to any gene: 7. Germline V CDR1 and CDR2: SGHRS, YFSETQ. The CDR3 DNA reads as TGCGCCAGCAGCTTTCGGGACAGGGAGGACGAAAAACTGTTTTTT. Translating gives CASSFRDREDEKLFF. The full variable domain, completed using reference TRBV5-1 and TRBJ1-4, is KAGVTQTPRYLIKTRGQQVTLSCSPISGHRSVSWYQQTPGQGLQFLFEYFSETQRNKGNFPGRFSGRQFSNSRSEMNVSTLELGDSALYLCASSFRDREDEKLFFGSGTQLSVL.

This clonotype was counted many times. The chain uses TRBV7-2 and TRBJ1-1; D might be TRBD1 (5 bases). The CDR3 runs 13 residues. The ends were cut back, 5 bases at V and 4 bases at J, with 11 bases in the middle. Germline assignment: CDR1 SGHTA and CDR2 FQGNSA. CDR3 sequence: CASSPTQGTEAFF. The CDR3 DNA sequence: TGTGCCAGCAGCCCCACCCAGGGCACTGAAGCTTTCTTT.

This clonotype was counted ten times or more. The chain carries TRBV11-2 and TRBJ1-1; D is uncertain. Deletions cut 0 bases from V and 11 bases from J, with 13 bases between. Germline loops: CDR1 SGHAT, CDR2 FQNNGV. This CDR3 is 13 amino acids long. The CDR3 loop reads CASSLDRSHAAFF. Here the CDR3 DNA reads TGTGCCAGCAGCTTAGATAGATCCCATGCTGCTTTCTTT.

J is TRBJ2-4 and V is TRBV20-1, with 10 bases identical to TRBD1. The J segment lost 6 bases and the V segment lost 6 bases, leaving 8 bases of the junction unmatched. This CDR3 comprises 14 residues. The germline V gene has CDR1 DFQATT and CDR2 SNEGSKA (reference sequence). CDR3 DNA: TGCAGTGCCCCTAGACAGGGGGCGACAAACATTCAGTACTTC. Protein sequence: CSAPRQGATNIQYF.

This clonotype was recorded at least ten times. The CDR3 here is CASSVGGQGGNEQFF. The CDR3 DNA is TGTGCCAGCAGCGTAGGTGGACAGGGGGGAAATGAGCAGTTCTTC. The chain combines TRBV9 with TRBJ2-1, with 10 bases aligning to TRBD1. This CDR3 region has 15 residues. The germline gives CDR1 SGDLS, CDR2 YYNGEE. The V segment lost 0 bases and the J segment 7 bases; nucleotides outside the gene matches: 4. Full variable domain (remainder filled in from reference TRBV9 and TRBJ2-1): DSGVTQTPKHLITATGQRVTLRCSPRSGDLSVYWYQQSLDQGLQFLIQYYNGEERAKGNILERFSAQQFPDLHSELNLSSLELGDSALYFCASSVGGQGGNEQFFGPGTRLTVL.